The rows below give T cell receptor beta chains drawn from one sample of a study of identical twins. TCRdb redid the calling of the 5' RACE reads with MiXCR, one entry per CDR3 protein. This table has a few hundred thousand distinct CDR3 sequences, 12% to 15% appearing once. These records were also assigned to another study, of yellow fever vaccine responses in identical twins.

The sequenced sample was CD4+ T cells sorted from blood. The receptor source for this set is a woman aged 18-29 years in good health. Each CDR3 is given with its conserved first and last residue. The D gene is left open where the match is weak. The listing skips clone size in some rows; elsewhere it reads once, few, many or a size class.

CDR3 protein	CDR3 DNA	V gene	J gene	clone size	D gene
CASSPKFTSGRAYNEQFF	TGTGCCAGCAGTCCGAAATTTACTAGCGGGAGGGCCTACAATGAGCAGTTCTTC	TRBV12-3/TRBV12-4	TRBJ2-1	few	TRBD2
CASRALAGGETQYF	TGTGCCAGCAGGGCGCTAGCGGGAGGAGAGACCCAGTACTTC	TRBV6-1	TRBJ2-5	NA	TRBD2
CASSRYKGTTGELFF	TGTGCCAGCAGCCGCTATAAGGGGACCACCGGGGAGCTGTTTTTT	TRBV14	TRBJ2-2	NA	NA
CASSSTIGGGGNEQFF	TGTGCCAGCAGTTCCACAATTGGCGGGGGTGGAAATGAGCAGTTCTTC	TRBV27	TRBJ2-1	once	TRBD2
CASSLVSVAGGTGANVLTF	TGCGCCAGCAGCTTGGTCAGCGTGGCAGGGGGCACTGGGGCCAACGTCCTGACTTTC	TRBV5-1	TRBJ2-6	NA	TRBD1
CASSQGAGTASYNEQFF	TGTGCCAGCAGCCAAGGGGCCGGGACGGCCTCCTACAATGAGCAGTTCTTC	TRBV3-1	TRBJ2-1	few	NA
CAAKTTSTDTQYF	TGTGCCGCCAAGACTACTAGCACAGATACGCAGTATTTT	TRBV10-3	TRBJ2-3	many	NA
CASSPRTGAALKGELFF	TGTGCCAGCAGTCCTAGGACAGGGGCCGCGTTAAAGGGGGAGCTGTTTTTT	TRBV12-3/TRBV12-4	TRBJ2-2	NA	TRBD1
CAISESDRLVGETQYF	TGTGCCATCAGTGAGTCGGACAGATTGGTCGGGGAGACCCAGTACTTC	TRBV10-3	TRBJ2-5	NA	NA
CSARDPSGLLGANVLTF	TGCAGTGCTAGAGATCCGTCAGGTCTCCTTGGGGCCAACGTCCTGACTTTC	TRBV20-1	TRBJ2-6	NA	NA
CASSVAGAGQETQYF	TGTGCCAGCAGCGTAGCTGGAGCAGGGCAAGAGACCCAGTACTTC	TRBV9	TRBJ2-5	NA	NA
CSAPRGGPYNEQFF	TGCAGTGCTCCTAGGGGGGGCCCATACAATGAGCAGTTCTTC	TRBV20-1	TRBJ2-1	NA	NA
CASSGTRLTDTQYF	TGTGCCAGCAGTGGTACCAGACTAACAGATACGCAGTATTTT	TRBV2	TRBJ2-3	NA	NA
CASSARTAYEQYF	TGTGCCAGCAGCGCCCGGACAGCCTACGAGCAGTACTTC	TRBV25-1	TRBJ2-7	once	NA
CASTPSGSYTGELFF	TGTGCCAGCACCCCTAGCGGGAGTTATACCGGGGAGCTGTTTTTT	TRBV2	TRBJ2-2	NA	TRBD2
CASSLVGASRGEQFF	TGTGCCAGCAGTTTAGTGGGGGCTAGTCGTGGTGAGCAGTTCTTC	TRBV12-3/TRBV12-4	TRBJ2-1	NA	NA
CASSKWTSGNYNEQFF	TGTGCCAGCAGCAAATGGACTAGCGGGAACTACAATGAGCAGTTCTTC	TRBV7-6	TRBJ2-1	few	TRBD2
CASSPTNAGGYETQYF	TGTGCCAGCAGTCCAACCAACGCCGGGGGGTATGAGACCCAGTACTTC	TRBV12-3/TRBV12-4	TRBJ2-5	few	TRBD2
CASSVEMGGAGNQPQHF	TGTGCCAGCAGCGTAGAGATGGGGGGCGCGGGCAATCAGCCCCAGCATTTT	TRBV9	TRBJ1-5	few	NA
CAISPAGGGYNEQFF	TGTGCCATCAGCCCTGCGGGAGGCGGGTACAATGAGCAGTTCTTC	TRBV10-3	TRBJ2-1	NA	TRBD2
CASSSPGFGRETQYF	TGTGCCAGCAGTTCCCCGGGCTTCGGAAGAGAGACCCAGTACTTC	TRBV28	TRBJ2-5	few	NA
CAISMGTITDTQYF	TGTGCCATCAGTATGGGGACCATCACAGATACGCAGTATTTT	TRBV10-3	TRBJ2-3	NA	NA
CASNAPSGGLTGELFF	TGCGCCAGCAACGCCCCGAGCGGAGGCCTCACCGGGGAGCTGTTTTTT	TRBV5-1	TRBJ2-2	NA	NA
CATSRVAGPGYSPLHF	TGTGCCACCAGCAGAGTCGCGGGACCAGGCTATTCACCCCTCCACTTT	TRBV15	TRBJ1-6	many	NA
CASTKAGTEYNEQFF	TGCGCCAGCACCAAAGCCGGGACAGAGTACAATGAGCAGTTCTTC	TRBV5-1	TRBJ2-1	few	TRBD1
CASSQNAMGNTGELFF	TGCGCCAGCAGCCAAAACGCAATGGGGAACACCGGGGAGCTGTTTTTT	TRBV4-1	TRBJ2-2	NA	NA
CASSTQRGMDTQYF	TGTGCCAGCAGTACCCAAAGAGGGATGGATACGCAGTATTTT	TRBV2	TRBJ2-3	few	NA
CASSQAPGQNTEAFF	TGTGCCAGCAGCCAAGCCCCGGGACAGAACACTGAAGCTTTCTTT	TRBV3-1	TRBJ1-1	few	NA
CSARRGQLFSYTF	TGCAGTGCTAGAAGGGGACAGCTCTTCAGCTACACCTTC	TRBV20-1	TRBJ1-2	few	TRBD1
CASSFEAGGDTGELFF	TGCGCCAGCAGCTTCGAAGCGGGAGGGGACACCGGGGAGCTGTTTTTT	TRBV5-1	TRBJ2-2	few	TRBD2
CATSRGLYNEQFF	TGTGCCACCAGCAGAGGTCTATACAATGAGCAGTTCTTC	TRBV15	TRBJ2-1	few	NA
CASSPGTFNTQYF	TGTGCCAGCAGCCCCGGGACTTTTAATACGCAGTATTTT	TRBV5-5	TRBJ2-3	NA	NA
CASSHLLAGNTGELFF	TGTGCCAGCAGCCATTTACTAGCGGGTAACACCGGGGAGCTGTTTTTT	TRBV3-1	TRBJ2-2	few	TRBD2